The next 27 T cell receptor beta chains were all read from a single sample in a study of blood T cells in healthy people across ages. The authors ran a second PCR of roughly 6 to 12 cycles using a sample-barcoded 5' primer and a J-beta primer mix. TCRdb re-analysed the 5' RACE reads in MiXCR, keeping a single row per CDR3 protein. The table lists around 650,000 distinct CDR3 sequences, 32% of them singletons. Sequencing was performed on blood. The receptor source for this set is a woman of 80 years or more in good health.

This clonotype was observed many times. The rearrangement joins TRBV7-9 to TRBJ2-3, with D uncertain. CDR1 and CDR2 (germline): SEHNR, FQNEAQ (reference sequence). This CDR3 has 16 residues. Trimming removed 3 bases at V and 0 bases at J, with 13 bases between. The CDR3 DNA sequence: TGTGCCAGCAGCTTTGAGAGGATGACTAGCACAGATACGCAGTATTTT. This gives the protein CASSFERMTSTDTQYF. The full variable domain, completed using reference TRBV7-9 and TRBJ2-3, is DTGVSQNPRHKITKRGQNVTFRCDPISEHNRLYWYRQTLGQGPEFLTYFQNEAQLEKSRLLSDRFSAERPKGSFSTLEIQRTEQGDSAMYLCASSFERMTSTDTQYFGPGTRLTVL.

The chain is built from TRBV29-1 and TRBJ2-7, with D possibly being TRBD2 (6 bases). With 4 bases removed from V and 0 bases from J, the gap between germline ends came to 16 bases. The CDR3 is 15 amino acids. Looked up from germline, CDR1 is SQVTM and CDR2 is ANQGSEA. The CDR3 loop is CSVAGLAHSSYEQYF. CDR3 nucleotide sequence: TGCAGCGTTGCCGGGCTAGCGCACAGCTCCTACGAGCAGTACTTC.

In this sample, this clonotype turned up many times. The chain recombines TRBV20-1 with TRBJ2-3; 10 nucleotides line up with TRBD2. Germline values: CDR1 DFQATT, CDR2 SNEGSKA (reference sequence). V lost 0 bases to trimming and J lost 7 bases; unmatched junction nucleotides: 10. This CDR3 region has 16 residues. CDR3 bases: TGCAGTGCTAGAGAGTTGCTAGCGGGGGTGGGAAATACGCAGTATTTT. It translates to CSARELLAGVGNTQYF.

This clonotype appeared many times. The gene calls are TRBV5-1 and TRBJ2-5; 9 nucleotides align to TRBD1. The assigned J gene may be wrong: the sequence end matches TRBJ2-7 better. CDR3 length equals 13 residues. Germline lookup yields CDR1 SGHRS and CDR2 YFSETQ. CDR3 in amino acids: CASSWTGANEQYF. The CDR3 DNA reads as TGCGCCAGCAGCTGGACAGGGGCCAACGAGCAGTACTTC.

This chain connects TRBV7-2 to TRBJ2-4, with D tentatively TRBD2 (6 bases). The J call may not be correct, given that the DNA end is closer to TRBJ2-7. The CDR3 is made up of 14 amino acids. CDR1 and CDR2 (germline): SGHTA, FQGNSA. The CDR3 sequence: CASSLTGANHEQYF. The CDR3 bases are TGTGCCAGCAGCTTAACGGGAGCCAACCACGAGCAGTACTTC.

V usage is TRBV13 and J usage is TRBJ2-4; D uncertain. Trimming left V 4 bases short and J 1 base short, with 14 bases between. Looked up from germline, CDR1 is PRHDT and CDR2 is FYEKMQ (reference sequence). The CDR3 has 16 amino acids. The CDR3 loop reads CASSSRPSEAKNIQYF. The DNA of the CDR3 is TGTGCCAGCAGCTCTAGACCCTCGGAGGCCAAAAACATTCAGTACTTC. The full variable domain, in which reference TRBV13 and TRBJ2-4 provide the parts outside the CDR3, is AAGVIQSPRHLIKEKRETATLKCYPIPRHDTVYWYQQGPGQDPQFLISFYEKMQSDKGSIPDRFSAQQFSDYHSELNMSSLELGDSALYFCASSSRPSEAKNIQYFGAGTRLSVL.

This clonotype appeared many times. The rearrangement uses TRBV4-2 and TRBJ2-3, with 14 bases fitting TRBD2. Germline CDR1 reads LGHNA; CDR2 reads YNFKEQ. V shed 3 bases, J shed 5 bases, and the junction held 7 bases outside the gene matches. The CDR3 contains 17 residues. CDR3 sequence reads: CASSQETSGGVVDTQYF. CDR3 coding DNA: TGTGCCAGCAGCCAGGAGACTAGCGGGGGGGTAGTAGATACGCAGTATTTT.

This clonotype was seen many times. The V gene is TRBV4-3, the J gene TRBJ2-6; no clear D. Looked up from germline, CDR1 is LGHNA and CDR2 is YSLEER. V dropped 4 bases and J dropped 0 bases, with 10 bases sitting between them. This CDR3 has 16 amino acids. CDR3: CASSLEWGSGANVLTF. DNA for the CDR3: TGCGCCAGCAGCCTGGAGTGGGGCTCTGGGGCCAACGTCCTGACTTTC.

This clonotype was counted between two and nine times. The V gene is TRBV27, the J gene TRBJ1-2; 7 nucleotides align to TRBD1. Trimming removed 6 bases from V and 1 base from J; junction bases left unmatched: 8. Germline assignment: CDR1 MNHEY and CDR2 SMNVEV (reference sequence). CDR3 size: 15 residues. The CDR3 DNA reads TGTGCCAGCAGCCAATGGGCAGGGGGTAACTATGGCTACACCTTC. This translates into CASSQWAGGNYGYTF.

This clonotype occurred a few times. The rearrangement joins TRBV7-9 to TRBJ1-2, with D hard to call. V lost 1 base and J 8 bases, leaving 11 bases between the germline ends. The CDR3 spans 13 residues. Germline CDR1 SEHNR, CDR2 FQNEAQ (reference sequence). CDR3 sequence reads: CASSLDPDSGYTF. CDR3 DNA: TGTGCCAGCAGCTTAGATCCTGATTCAGGCTACACCTTC.

The chain links TRBV6-2 or TRBV6-3 to TRBJ2-1; 15 bases fit TRBD2. V lost 0 bases to trimming and J lost 8 bases; unmatched junction nucleotides: 11. The CDR3 loop spans 19 amino acids. CDR1 MNHEY and CDR2 SVGEGT come from the germline V gene. CDR3 residues: CASSYSPGLAGGPGYEQFF. CDR3 DNA sequence: TGTGCCAGCAGTTACTCGCCGGGACTAGCGGGGGGTCCGGGATATGAGCAGTTCTTC.

Ten or more counts support this clonotype. The chain combines TRBV6-1 with TRBJ2-1; D may be TRBD1 (5 bases). The CDR3 loop spans 12 amino acids. Trimming removed 2 bases at V and 7 bases at J, with 6 bases between. Germline lookup yields CDR1 MNHNS and CDR2 SASEGT. The CDR3 nucleotides read TGTGCCAGCAGTGAATACAGGAATGAGCAGTTCTTC. This gives the protein CASSEYRNEQFF.

With respect to this clonotype: A read error is possible here, since a much larger clone lies one base away. The rearrangement links TRBV20-1 to TRBJ2-3; D is perhaps TRBD2 (6 bases). The CDR3 consists of 13 residues. The V gene lost 8 bases and the J gene lost 3 bases, with 15 bases spanning the gap. Germline V gene sequence: CDR1 DFQATT, CDR2 SNEGSKA (reference sequence). The CDR3: CSWWTGGTDTQYF. CDR3 nucleotides: TGCAGTTGGTGGACTGGGGGGACAGATACGCAGTATTTT.

This clonotype has a count of ten or more. The chain is built from TRBV6-5 and TRBJ2-3, with 10 bases aligning to TRBD2. Unmatched junction bases numbered 9, after V lost 6 bases and J lost 6 bases. Germline values: CDR1 MNHEY, CDR2 SVGAGI. The CDR3 runs 15 residues. In DNA form, the CDR3 reads TGTGCCAGCAGGGACCCTAGCGGGGGCTGGGATACGCAGTATTTT. This codes for CASRDPSGGWDTQYF.

The rearrangement joins TRBV2 to TRBJ1-4; 8 bases are a match to TRBD1. The germline V gene has CDR1 SNHLY and CDR2 FYNNEI. Trimming removed 6 bases from V and 5 bases from J; junction bases left unmatched: 8. This CDR3 is 15 amino acids long. The CDR3: CASSGQGVENEKLFF. In nucleotides, the CDR3 is TGTGCCAGCAGCGGACAGGGAGTGGAGAATGAAAAACTGTTTTTT.

A single count supports this clonotype. The gene calls are TRBV2 and TRBJ2-3; 8 bases are shared with TRBD1. J gave up 4 bases and V 5 bases, and 20 bases lay outside the gene matches. Germline V CDR1 and CDR2: SNHLY, FYNNEI. The CDR3 totals 19 residues. The chain's CDR3 is CASSQPRTGRGPTPDTQYF. In DNA form, the CDR3 reads TGTGCCAGCAGTCAACCCCGGACAGGGAGAGGGCCGACACCAGATACGCAGTATTTT.

The chain has TRBV15 and TRBJ1-5; D remains unclear. Trimming stripped 1 base from V and 6 bases from J, with 16 bases between. Germline CDR1 is LNHNV and CDR2 is YYDKDF (reference sequence). The CDR3 totals 16 residues. The CDR3 DNA reads as TGTGCCACCAGCAGAGTTTCGGGGAATGAAGGTCAGCCCCAGCATTTT. Translation gives CATSRVSGNEGQPQHF.

This clonotype was picked up many times. The V call is TRBV28, the J call TRBJ1-1, with TRBD1 matching over 10 bases. The CDR3 length is 15 residues. The V gene's germline CDR1 is MDHEN and CDR2 SYDVKM. V trimming: 6 bases; J trimming: 4 bases; junction bases outside the gene matches: 8. The CDR3: CASSSPGQGTTEAFF. CDR3 sequence (DNA): TGTGCCAGCAGCTCACCGGGACAGGGGACCACTGAAGCTTTCTTT.

In regard to this clonotype: This may stem from a read error, because a much larger clone lies one nucleotide away. The genes are TRBV30 and TRBJ2-1, with 8 bases aligning to TRBD2. The CDR3 length is 15 residues. Germline lookup yields CDR1 GTSNPN and CDR2 SVGIG (reference sequence). The CDR3 spells CAWSRAGGRNNEPFF. The CDR3 DNA follows: TGTGCCTGGAGTAGGGCGGGGGGCCGGAACAATGAGCCGTTCTTC.

This clonotype was seen many times. The chain employs TRBV20-1 and TRBJ2-3; 11 bases fit TRBD2. The germline gives CDR1 DFQATT, CDR2 SNEGSKA (reference sequence). The trim removed 5 bases at V and 0 bases at J, leaving 1 base unmatched. This CDR3 is built from 14 residues. The CDR3 region has the DNA TGCAGTGCTGTAGCGGGGGGGAGCACAGATACGCAGTATTTT. Protein: CSAVAGGSTDTQYF.

The table lists this clonotype with many counts. J is TRBJ2-1 and V is TRBV7-3, with 14 positions matching TRBD2. From germline, CDR1 is SGHTA and CDR2 FQGTGA. V lost 4 bases to trimming and J lost 0 bases; unmatched junction nucleotides: 8. The CDR3 sequence is 19 residues long. The chain's CDR3 is CASSSPTSGGGSSYNEQFF. CDR3 bases: TGTGCCAGCAGCTCTCCGACTAGCGGGGGGGGAAGCTCCTACAATGAGCAGTTCTTC.

This clonotype has at least ten counts. V and J are TRBV20-1 and TRBJ1-2, with TRBD1 identical over 12 bases. CDR1 and CDR2 (germline): DFQATT, SNEGSKA (reference sequence). V lost 6 bases to trimming and J lost 8 bases; unmatched junction nucleotides: 7. This CDR3 is built from 13 residues. The CDR3 coding sequence is TGCAGTGCCGAGGGACAGGGGGCGAAGGGCTACACCTTC. This codes for CSAEGQGAKGYTF.

This clonotype appeared a few times. J is TRBJ1-2 and V is TRBV6-2 or TRBV6-3; 7 nucleotides agree with TRBD1. Germline trimming cut 6 bases from V and 8 bases from J; bases unmatched to any gene: 6. The germline CDR1 and CDR2 sequences are MNHEY and SVGEGT. The CDR3 loop spans 12 amino acids. In DNA form, the CDR3 reads TGTGCCAGCAGCCCGACAGGGTCAGGCTACACCTTC. Translating it yields CASSPTGSGYTF.

This clonotype was found many times. In DNA, the CDR3 is TGCGCCAGCAGCCAGTACGGACAGGGGAGCACAGATACGCAGTATTTT. Translation gives CASSQYGQGSTDTQYF. This chain uses TRBV4-3 with TRBJ2-3; 9 nucleotides agree with TRBD1. The CDR3 is made up of 16 amino acids. Germline CDR1 and CDR2: LGHNA and YSLEER. Trimming cost V 3 bases and J 0 bases; bases outside gene matches: 4.

The chain links TRBV10-3 to TRBJ2-1, with 9 bases fitting TRBD1. Matching the DNA end better, TRBJ2-7 makes the J call doubtful. Germline loops: CDR1 ENHRY, CDR2 SYGVKD. The CDR3 is 14 residues long. Here the CDR3 DNA reads TGTGCCACGGTATCCGGGACAGGGTTTACCGAGCAGTACTTC. Translated: CATVSGTGFTEQYF.

This clonotype was detected many times. A much larger clone differs by one base, so this may be a read error. The rearrangement links TRBV7-2 to TRBJ2-3; TRBD2 is a possible D gene (8 bases). The length of the CDR3 is 17 residues. Germline V gene data show CDR1 as SGHTA and CDR2 as FQGNSA. The V gene lost 4 bases and the J gene lost 0 bases, with 17 bases spanning the gap. The DNA for the CDR3 is TGTGCCAGCAGCTGGACTAGCAGGGGGTCTAGCACAGATACGCAGTATTTT. This sequence encodes CASSWTSRGSSTDTQYF.

CDR3 in DNA: TGCAGTGTAGCAGGGCTAAACACAGATACGCAGTATTTT. This sequence encodes CSVAGLNTDTQYF. The rearrangement links TRBV20-1 to TRBJ2-3; tentatively, D is TRBD1 (5 bases). This CDR3 has 13 residues. Between the trimmed V and J ends, which lost 7 bases and 2 bases, there was a span of 13 bases. Germline V gives CDR1 DFQATT, CDR2 SNEGSKA (reference sequence).